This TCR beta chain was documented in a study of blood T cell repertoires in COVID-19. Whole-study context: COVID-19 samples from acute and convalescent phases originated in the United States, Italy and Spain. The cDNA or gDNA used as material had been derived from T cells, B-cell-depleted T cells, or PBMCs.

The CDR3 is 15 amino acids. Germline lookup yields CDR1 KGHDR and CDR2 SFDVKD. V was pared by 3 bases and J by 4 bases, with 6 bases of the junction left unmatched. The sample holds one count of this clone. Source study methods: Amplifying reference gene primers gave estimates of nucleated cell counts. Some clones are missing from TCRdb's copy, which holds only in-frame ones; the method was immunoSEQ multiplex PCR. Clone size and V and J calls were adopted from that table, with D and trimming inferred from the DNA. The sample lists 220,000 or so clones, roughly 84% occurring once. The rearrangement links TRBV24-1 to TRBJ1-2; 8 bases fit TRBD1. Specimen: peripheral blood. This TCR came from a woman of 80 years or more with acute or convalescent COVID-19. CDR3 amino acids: CATSDTTGAVYGYTF. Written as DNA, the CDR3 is TGTGCCACCAGTGATACGACAGGGGCCGTCTATGGCTACACCTTC.